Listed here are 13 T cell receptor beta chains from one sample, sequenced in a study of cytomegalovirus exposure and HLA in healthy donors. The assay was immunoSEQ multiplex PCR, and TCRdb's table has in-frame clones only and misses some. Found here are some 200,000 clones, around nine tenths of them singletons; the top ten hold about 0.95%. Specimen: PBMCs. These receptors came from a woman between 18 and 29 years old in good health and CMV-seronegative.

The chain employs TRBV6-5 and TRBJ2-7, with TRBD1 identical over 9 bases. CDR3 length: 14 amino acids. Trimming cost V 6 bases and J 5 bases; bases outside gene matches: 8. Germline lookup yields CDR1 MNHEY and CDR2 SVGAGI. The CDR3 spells CASRGDRDSHEQYF. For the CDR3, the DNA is TGTGCCAGCAGGGGGGACAGGGATTCCCACGAGCAGTACTTC.

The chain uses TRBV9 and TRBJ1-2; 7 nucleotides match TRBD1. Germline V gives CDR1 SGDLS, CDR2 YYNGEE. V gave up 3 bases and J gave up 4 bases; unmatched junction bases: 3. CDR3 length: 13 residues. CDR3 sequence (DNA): TGTGCCAGCAGCGGCCAGGGGGGCTATGGCTACACCTTC. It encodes CASSGQGGYGYTF.

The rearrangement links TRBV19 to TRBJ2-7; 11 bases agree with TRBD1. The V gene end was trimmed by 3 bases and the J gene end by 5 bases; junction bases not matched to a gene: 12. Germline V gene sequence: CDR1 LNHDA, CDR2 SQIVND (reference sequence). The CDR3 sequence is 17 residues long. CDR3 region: CASSMSLSGTGGHEQYF. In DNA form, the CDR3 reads TGTGCCAGTAGTATGTCACTTTCCGGGACAGGGGGGCACGAGCAGTACTTC.

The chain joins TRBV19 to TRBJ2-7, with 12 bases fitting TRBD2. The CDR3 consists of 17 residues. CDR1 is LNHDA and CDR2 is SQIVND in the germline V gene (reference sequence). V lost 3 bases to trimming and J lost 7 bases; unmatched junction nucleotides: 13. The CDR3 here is CASSISPSGRGNKEQYF. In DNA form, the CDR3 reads TGTGCCAGTAGTATTTCTCCTAGCGGGAGGGGGAATAAAGAGCAGTACTTC.

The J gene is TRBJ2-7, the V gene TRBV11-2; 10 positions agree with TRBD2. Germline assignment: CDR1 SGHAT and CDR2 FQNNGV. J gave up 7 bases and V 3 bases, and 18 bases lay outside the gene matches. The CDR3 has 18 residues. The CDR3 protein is CASSLSSGGQFIVGEQYF. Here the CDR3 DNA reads TGTGCCAGCAGCTTGTCTAGCGGGGGCCAATTTATAGTCGGGGAGCAGTACTTC.

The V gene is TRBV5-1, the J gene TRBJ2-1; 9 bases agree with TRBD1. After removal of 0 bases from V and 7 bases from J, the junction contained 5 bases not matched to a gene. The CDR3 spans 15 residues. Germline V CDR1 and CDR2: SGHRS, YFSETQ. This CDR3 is CASSLEGQGGNEQFF. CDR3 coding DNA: TGCGCCAGCAGCTTGGAGGGACAGGGAGGGAATGAGCAGTTCTTC.

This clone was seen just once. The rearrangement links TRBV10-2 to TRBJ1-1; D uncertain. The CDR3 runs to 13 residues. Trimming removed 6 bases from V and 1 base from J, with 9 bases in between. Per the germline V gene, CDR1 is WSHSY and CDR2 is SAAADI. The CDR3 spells CASRPSTNTEAFF. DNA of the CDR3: TGCGCCAGCAGACCAAGCACGAACACTGAAGCTTTCTTT.

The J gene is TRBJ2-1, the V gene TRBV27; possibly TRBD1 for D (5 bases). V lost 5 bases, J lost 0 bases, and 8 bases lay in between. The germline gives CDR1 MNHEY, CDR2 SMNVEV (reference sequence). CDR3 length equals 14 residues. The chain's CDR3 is CASSQGSSYNEQFF. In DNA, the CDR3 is TGTGCCAGCAGTCAGGGAAGCTCCTACAATGAGCAGTTCTTC.

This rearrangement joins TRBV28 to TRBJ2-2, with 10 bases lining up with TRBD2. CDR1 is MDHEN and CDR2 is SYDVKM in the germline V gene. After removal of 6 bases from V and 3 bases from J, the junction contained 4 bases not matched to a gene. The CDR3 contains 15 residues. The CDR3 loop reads CASRPGTSDTGELFF. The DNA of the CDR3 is TGTGCCAGCAGACCCGGGACTAGCGACACCGGGGAGCTGTTTTTT.

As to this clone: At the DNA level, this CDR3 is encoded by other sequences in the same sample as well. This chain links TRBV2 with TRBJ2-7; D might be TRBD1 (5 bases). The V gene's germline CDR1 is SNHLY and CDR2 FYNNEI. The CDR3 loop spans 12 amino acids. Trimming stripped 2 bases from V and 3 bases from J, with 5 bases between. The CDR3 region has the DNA TGTGCCAGCAGTGAAAGGGGCTACGAGCAGTACTTC. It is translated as CASSERGYEQYF.

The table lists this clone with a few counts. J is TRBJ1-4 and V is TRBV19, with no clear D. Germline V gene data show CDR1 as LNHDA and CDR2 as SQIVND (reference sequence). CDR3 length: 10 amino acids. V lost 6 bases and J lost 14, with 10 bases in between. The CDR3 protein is CASRGSELFF. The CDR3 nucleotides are TGTGCCAGTAGGGGGAGTGAGCTGTTTTTT.

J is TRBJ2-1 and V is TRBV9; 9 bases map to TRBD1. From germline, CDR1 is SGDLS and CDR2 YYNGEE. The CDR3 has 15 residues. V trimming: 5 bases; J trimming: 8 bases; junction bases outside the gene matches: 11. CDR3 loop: CASRTGTGSIHEQFF. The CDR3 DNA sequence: TGTGCCAGCAGAACCGGGACAGGGTCTATCCATGAGCAGTTCTTC. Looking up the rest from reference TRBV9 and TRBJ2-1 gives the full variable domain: DSGVTQTPKHLITATGQRVTLRCSPRSGDLSVYWYQQSLDQGLQFLIQYYNGEERAKGNILERFSAQQFPDLHSELNLSSLELGDSALYFCASRTGTGSIHEQFFGPGTRLTVL.

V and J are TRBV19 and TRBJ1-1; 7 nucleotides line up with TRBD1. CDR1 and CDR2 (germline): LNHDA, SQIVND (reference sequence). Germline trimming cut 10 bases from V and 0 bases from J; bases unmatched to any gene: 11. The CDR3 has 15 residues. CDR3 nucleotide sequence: TGTGCCACCTTAAGACCGGGACAGATGAACACTGAAGCTTTCTTT. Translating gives CATLRPGQMNTEAFF.